This TCR beta chain was captured in a study of T-cell reconstitution after alpha-beta-depleted transplantation in children. There are a few counts of this clonotype. This CDR3 has 15 amino acids. Germline values: CDR1 SGHTA, CDR2 FQGNSA. The ends lost 4 bases at V and 4 bases at J; junction bases unmatched: 6. Unique molecular identifiers were used to barcode this TCRbeta library. MiXCR, run by TCRdb on the PCR reads, gives a single entry per CDR3 protein. The data hold 400,000 to 500,000 distinct CDR3 sequences, with approximately 11% observed a single time. Sequenced here: PBMCs from the stem cell graft donor, sampled from the stem cell graft. The chain employs TRBV7-2 and TRBJ2-7, with 11 bases that match TRBD2. This clonotype originated in a human donor who donated a stem cell graft to a child with acute myeloid leukemia. The DNA for the CDR3 is TGTGCCAGCAGCTCCTCTAGCGGGGGGCGATACGAGCAGTACGTC. Amino acid sequence: CASSSSSGGRYEQYV.